One and the same sample provided the 22 T cell receptor beta chains below, sequenced in a study of blood T cell repertoires in COVID-19. TCRdb's table, derived via immunoSEQ multiplex PCR, lists solely in-frame clones and lacks some. Of around 290,000 clones listed, around nine tenths are singletons. Sequencing was done on a sample of PBMCs or T cells enriched from blood (not recorded which). Receptors were obtained from a woman aged 35 to 49 who had recovered from COVID-19.

The chain combines TRBV5-1 with TRBJ2-5, with D possibly TRBD2 on 5 matching bases. The CDR3 runs to 13 residues. V lost 2 bases and J lost 4, with 9 bases in between. CDR1 and CDR2 (germline): SGHRS, YFSETQ. The CDR3 bases are TGCGCCAGCAGCTTCGGGGTGGGAGAGACCCAGTACTTC. The encoded protein is CASSFGVGETQYF. Full variable domain (rest looked up from reference TRBV5-1 and TRBJ2-5): KAGVTQTPRYLIKTRGQQVTLSCSPISGHRSVSWYQQTPGQGLQFLFEYFSETQRNKGNFPGRFSGRQFSNSRSEMNVSTLELGDSALYLCASSFGVGETQYFGPGTRLLVL.

This clone was seen only once. The CDR3 loop is CASSKGVAGPYNEQFF. CDR3 sequence (DNA): TGTGCCAGCAGCAAAGGGGTAGCGGGGCCTTACAATGAGCAGTTCTTC. The genes are TRBV7-2 and TRBJ2-1; TRBD2 matches at 8 bases. Unmatched junction bases numbered 10, after V lost 5 bases and J lost 4 bases. CDR1 SGHTA and CDR2 FQGNSA come from the germline V gene. The CDR3 runs 16 residues.

This rearrangement joins TRBV6-5 to TRBJ1-2, with 7 bases fitting TRBD1. CDR1 MNHEY and CDR2 SVGAGI come from the germline V gene. The CDR3 extends over 14 amino acids. V shed 6 bases, J shed 4 bases, and the junction held 8 bases outside the gene matches. The CDR3 loop is CASRPAQGSYGYTF. The CDR3 region has the DNA TGTGCCAGCAGGCCCGCACAGGGGAGCTATGGCTACACCTTC.

This chain uses TRBV12-3 or TRBV12-4 with TRBJ2-7; 7 bases are shared with TRBD1. V dropped 6 bases and J dropped 4; count of bases not matched to a gene: 6. This CDR3 has 13 residues. The CDR3 spells CASSYRGKYEQYF. CDR3 in DNA: TGTGCCAGCAGCTACAGGGGTAAATACGAGCAGTACTTC.

The rearrangement links TRBV5-4 to TRBJ1-1; no reliable D call. Germline V gene lookup returns CDR1 SGHNT and CDR2 YYREEE (reference sequence). V was trimmed by 2 bases and J by 3 bases, leaving 11 bases between them. The CDR3 length is 14 residues. The CDR3 loop reads CASSFRSGYTEAFF. The CDR3 coding sequence is TGTGCCAGCAGCTTCCGATCAGGCTACACTGAAGCTTTCTTT.

Details on this clone: The sample contains more than one DNA sequence encoding this CDR3. The gene calls are TRBV19 and TRBJ2-7, with 11 bases aligning to TRBD2. Germline trimming cut 5 bases from V and 2 bases from J; bases unmatched to any gene: 2. Germline CDR1 LNHDA, CDR2 SQIVND (reference sequence). The CDR3 extends over 14 amino acids. The CDR3 nucleotides read TGTGCCAGTAGTCTAGCGGGGGGTGCCTACGAGCAGTACTTC. Encoded protein: CASSLAGGAYEQYF.

The count of this clone is one. The chain uses TRBV9 and TRBJ2-5, with D perhaps matching TRBD1 (6 bases). The V end was cut by 0 bases, the J end by 5 bases, with 14 bases between. Per germline, CDR1 SGDLS and CDR2 YYNGEE. The length of the CDR3 is 15 residues. CDR3 amino acids: CASSVADQGSETQYF. CDR3 sequence (DNA): TGTGCCAGCAGCGTAGCTGACCAGGGGAGTGAGACCCAGTACTTC.

The V gene is TRBV6-5, the J gene TRBJ1-5; 10 nucleotides agree with TRBD1. Germline CDR1 is MNHEY and CDR2 is SVGAGI. The CDR3 sequence is 15 residues long. V gave up 6 bases and J gave up 3 bases; unmatched junction bases: 5. The CDR3 spells CASSPGTGVNQPQHF. The CDR3 DNA sequence: TGTGCCAGCAGCCCCGGGACAGGGGTCAATCAGCCCCAGCATTTT.

This chain connects TRBV2 to TRBJ1-5; D is possibly TRBD1 (5 bases). V lost 4 bases and J lost 2, with 12 bases in between. The CDR3 is 15 residues long. Germline-derived CDR1 and CDR2 are SNHLY and FYNNEI. CDR3 region: CASSGGRAGNQPQHF. Written as DNA, the CDR3 is TGTGCCAGCAGTGGGGGCAGGGCGGGCAATCAGCCCCAGCATTTT. Full variable domain (missing parts from reference TRBV2 and TRBJ1-5): EPEVTQTPSHQVTQMGQEVILRCVPISNHLYFYWYRQILGQKVEFLVSFYNNEISEKSEIFDDQFSVERPDGSNFTLKIRSTKLEDSAMYFCASSGGRAGNQPQHFGDGTRLSIL.

This sequence joins TRBV2 and TRBJ1-1; D perhaps matches TRBD1 (5 bases). Between the trimmed V and J ends, which lost 7 bases and 5 bases, there was a span of 14 bases. CDR3 length: 13 residues. The germline CDR1 and CDR2 sequences are SNHLY and FYNNEI. CDR3 sequence: CASKRGGVTEAFF. CDR3 nucleotides: TGTGCCAGCAAGCGGGGAGGGGTTACTGAAGCTTTCTTT. Together with reference TRBV2 and TRBJ1-1, the CDR3 gives the full variable domain: EPEVTQTPSHQVTQMGQEVILRCVPISNHLYFYWYRQILGQKVEFLVSFYNNEISEKSEIFDDQFSVERPDGSNFTLKIRSTKLEDSAMYFCASKRGGVTEAFFGQGTRLTVV.

V and J are TRBV10-1 and TRBJ2-7, with TRBD1 matching over 10 bases. The ends lost 6 bases at V and 0 bases at J; junction bases unmatched: 11. The CDR3 is 17 residues long. The V gene's germline CDR1 is WNHNN and CDR2 SYGVQD (reference sequence). The CDR3 is CASSTGTGAPSSYEQYF. As DNA, the CDR3 is TGCGCCAGCAGCACCGGGACAGGGGCCCCAAGCTCCTACGAGCAGTACTTC.

CDR3: CASSSNRGTEAFF. The CDR3 DNA sequence: TGTGCCAGCAGCTCCAACAGGGGCACTGAAGCTTTCTTT. This rearrangement joins TRBV7-2 to TRBJ1-1, with TRBD1 matching over 7 bases. V shed 4 bases, J shed 4 bases, and the junction held 3 bases outside the gene matches. The CDR3 covers 13 residues. Germline V gene lookup returns CDR1 SGHTA and CDR2 FQGNSA.

The chain links TRBV4-1 to TRBJ1-6; 7 nucleotides agree with TRBD1. Unmatched junction bases numbered 8, after V lost 0 bases and J lost 3 bases. The CDR3 loop spans 18 amino acids. Germline V gene lookup returns CDR1 MGHRA and CDR2 YSYEKL. CDR3 protein: CASSQDRKGANYNSPLHF. The CDR3 coding sequence is TGCGCCAGCAGCCAAGATCGGAAGGGGGCGAACTATAATTCACCCCTCCACTTT.

Here the CDR3 reads CASQQGAVSEAFF. The CDR3 bases are TGCGCCAGCCAACAGGGGGCTGTTTCTGAAGCTTTCTTT. The genes are TRBV5-1 and TRBJ1-1; TRBD1 aligns across 9 bases. Losses at the gene ends were 7 bases for V and 6 bases for J; bases not matched to a gene: 7. The CDR3 loop spans 13 amino acids. Germline V gives CDR1 SGHRS, CDR2 YFSETQ.

The gene calls are TRBV29-1 and TRBJ1-1; 8 bases are shared with TRBD1. Germline V gene sequence: CDR1 SQVTM, CDR2 ANQGSEA. The CDR3 is 13 amino acids. The V and J ends lost 7 bases and 0 bases, in that order; junction bases with no gene match: 4. Here the CDR3 reads CSAEGQVNTEAFF. The CDR3, as DNA: TGCAGCGCTGAGGGACAGGTGAACACTGAAGCTTTCTTT.

This clone has a single count. The chain links TRBV5-4 to TRBJ2-1, with D possibly matching TRBD2 (6 bases). Germline values: CDR1 SGHNT, CDR2 YYREEE (reference sequence). The CDR3 totals 16 residues. Trimming removed 2 bases from V and 2 bases from J, with 14 bases in between. The CDR3 sequence is CASSFFVGGTYNEQFF. The CDR3 DNA sequence: TGTGCCAGCAGCTTTTTCGTGGGAGGCACCTACAATGAGCAGTTCTTC.

CDR3 in amino acids: CASSRGQMNTEAFF. The CDR3, as DNA: TGTGCCAGTAGTCGCGGACAGATGAACACTGAAGCTTTCTTT. V is TRBV19 and J is TRBJ1-1; possible D gene TRBD1, 6 bases. V lost 5 bases, J lost 0 bases, and 10 bases lay in between. Germline-derived CDR1 and CDR2 are LNHDA and SQIVND (reference sequence). This CDR3 has 14 residues.

This CDR3 reads CAWSVETGGTF. The CDR3 DNA follows: TGTGCCTGGAGTGTTGAAACAGGGGGGACCTTC. The rearrangement joins TRBV30 to TRBJ1-2, with 8 bases lining up with TRBD1. This CDR3 region has 11 residues. Unmatched junction bases numbered 5, after V lost 0 bases and J lost 14 bases. Germline V gene sequence: CDR1 GTSNPN, CDR2 SVGIG (reference sequence).

V and J are TRBV23-1 and TRBJ1-5, with 7 bases matching TRBD1. TRBV23-1 qualifies as an ORF whose function is uncertain. V lost 11 bases to trimming and J lost 4 bases; unmatched junction nucleotides: 17. This CDR3 is built from 16 residues. The CDR3 DNA reads TGCGCCCGAAAGGGGGCTTCTTCACGTATTAATCAGCCCCAGCATTTT. It yields the protein CARKGASSRINQPQHF.

The V gene is TRBV29-1, the J gene TRBJ1-2; D is unresolved. The length of the CDR3 is 11 residues. V was clipped by 7 bases and J by 2 bases, with 8 bases between them. Per germline, CDR1 SQVTM and CDR2 ANQGSEA. The CDR3 loop is CSATENYGYTF. Written as DNA, the CDR3 is TGCAGCGCTACAGAGAACTATGGCTACACCTTC.

V gene TRBV5-1 combines with J gene TRBJ2-5; 9 bases align to TRBD1. Germline V gene sequence: CDR1 SGHRS, CDR2 YFSETQ. V gave up 4 bases and J gave up 2 bases; unmatched junction bases: 6. The CDR3 contains 15 residues. The chain's CDR3 is CASSTPGQGQETQYF. In nucleotides, the CDR3 is TGCGCCAGCAGCACACCGGGACAGGGACAAGAGACCCAGTACTTC.

The gene calls are TRBV4-2 and TRBJ1-4, with TRBD1 matching over 9 bases. The J segment lost 5 bases and the V segment lost 0 bases, leaving 7 bases of the junction unmatched. Germline V lookup: CDR1 LGHNA, CDR2 YNFKEQ. CDR3 length: 17 amino acids. CDR3 in DNA: TGTGCCAGCAGCCAAGAACCTCGACAGGGGGTGAATGAAAAACTGTTTTTT. It encodes CASSQEPRQGVNEKLFF.